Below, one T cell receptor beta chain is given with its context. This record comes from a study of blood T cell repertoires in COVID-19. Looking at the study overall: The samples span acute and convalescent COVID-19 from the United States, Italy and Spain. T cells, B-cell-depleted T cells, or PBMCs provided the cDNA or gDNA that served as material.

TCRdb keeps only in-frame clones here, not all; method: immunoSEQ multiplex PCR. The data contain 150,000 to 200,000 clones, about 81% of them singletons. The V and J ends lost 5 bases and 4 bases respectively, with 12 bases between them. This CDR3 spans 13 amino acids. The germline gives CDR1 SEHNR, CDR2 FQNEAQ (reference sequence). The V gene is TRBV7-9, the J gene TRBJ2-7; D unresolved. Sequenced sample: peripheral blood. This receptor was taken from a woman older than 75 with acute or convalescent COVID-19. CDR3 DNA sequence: TGTGCCAGCAGCCCGAGAACACAGTACGAGCAGTACTTC. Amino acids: CASSPRTQYEQYF. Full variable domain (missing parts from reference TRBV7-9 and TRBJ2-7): DTGVSQNPRHKITKRGQNVTFRCDPISEHNRLYWYRQTLGQGPEFLTYFQNEAQLEKSRLLSDRFSAERPKGSFSTLEIQRTEQGDSAMYLCASSPRTQYEQYFGPGTRLTVT.